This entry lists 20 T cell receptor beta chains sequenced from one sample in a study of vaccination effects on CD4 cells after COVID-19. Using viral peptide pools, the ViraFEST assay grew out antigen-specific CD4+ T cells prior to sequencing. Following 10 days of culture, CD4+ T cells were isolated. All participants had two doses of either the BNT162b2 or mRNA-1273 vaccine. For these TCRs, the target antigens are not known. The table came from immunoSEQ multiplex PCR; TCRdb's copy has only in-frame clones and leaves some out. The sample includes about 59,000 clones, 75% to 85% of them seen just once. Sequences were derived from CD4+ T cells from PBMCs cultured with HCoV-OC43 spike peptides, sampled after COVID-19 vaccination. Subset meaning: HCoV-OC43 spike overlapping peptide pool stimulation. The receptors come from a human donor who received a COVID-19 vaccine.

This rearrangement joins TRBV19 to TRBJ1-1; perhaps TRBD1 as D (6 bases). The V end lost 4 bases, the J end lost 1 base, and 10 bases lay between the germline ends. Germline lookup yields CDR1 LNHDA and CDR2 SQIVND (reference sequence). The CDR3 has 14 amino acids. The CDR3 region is CASSTGARNTEAFF. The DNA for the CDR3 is TGTGCCAGTAGTACAGGGGCCAGGAACACTGAAGCTTTCTTT.

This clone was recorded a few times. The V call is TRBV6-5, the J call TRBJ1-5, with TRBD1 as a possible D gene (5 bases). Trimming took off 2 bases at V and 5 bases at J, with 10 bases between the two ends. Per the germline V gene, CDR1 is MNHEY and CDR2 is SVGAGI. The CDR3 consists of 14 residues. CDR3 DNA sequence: TGTGCCAGCAGTTACCGGACGGGGGATCAGCCCCAGCATTTT. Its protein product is CASSYRTGDQPQHF.

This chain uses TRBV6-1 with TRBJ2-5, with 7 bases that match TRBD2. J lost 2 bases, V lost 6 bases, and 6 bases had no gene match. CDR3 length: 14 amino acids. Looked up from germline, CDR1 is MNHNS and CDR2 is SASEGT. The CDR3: CASRHGRGQETQYF. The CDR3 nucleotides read TGTGCCAGCAGGCATGGGAGGGGACAAGAGACCCAGTACTTC.

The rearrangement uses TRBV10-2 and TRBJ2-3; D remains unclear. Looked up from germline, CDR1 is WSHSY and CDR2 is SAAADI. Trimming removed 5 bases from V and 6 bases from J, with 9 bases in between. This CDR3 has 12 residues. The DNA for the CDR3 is TGCGCCAGCAGTATCGGTGGGGATACGCAGTATTTT. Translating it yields CASSIGGDTQYF.

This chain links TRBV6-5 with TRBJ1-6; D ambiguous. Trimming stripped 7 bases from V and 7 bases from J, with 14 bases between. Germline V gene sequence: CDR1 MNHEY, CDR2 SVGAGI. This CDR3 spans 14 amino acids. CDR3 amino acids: CASNRRAVNSPLHF. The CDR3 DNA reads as TGTGCCAGCAACCGCCGGGCCGTAAATTCACCCCTCCACTTT.

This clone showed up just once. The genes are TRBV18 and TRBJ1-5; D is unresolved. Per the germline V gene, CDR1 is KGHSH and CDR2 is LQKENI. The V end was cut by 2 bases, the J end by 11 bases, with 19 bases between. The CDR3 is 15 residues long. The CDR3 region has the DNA TGTGCCAGCTCACCAATTAGCGGCTCCAGTGGGACCCAGCATTTT. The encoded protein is CASSPISGSSGTQHF.

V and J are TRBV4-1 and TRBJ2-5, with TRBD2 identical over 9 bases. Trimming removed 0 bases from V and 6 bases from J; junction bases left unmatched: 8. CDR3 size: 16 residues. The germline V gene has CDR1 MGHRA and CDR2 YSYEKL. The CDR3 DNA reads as TGCGCCAGCAGCCAAGATCTAGCGGGGATATTGAAGACCCAGTACTTC. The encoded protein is CASSQDLAGILKTQYF.

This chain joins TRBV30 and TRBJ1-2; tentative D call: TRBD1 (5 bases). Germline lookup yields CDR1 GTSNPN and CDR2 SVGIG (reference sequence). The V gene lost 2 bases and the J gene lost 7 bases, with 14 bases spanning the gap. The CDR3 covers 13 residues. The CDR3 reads CAWSFETGGGYTF. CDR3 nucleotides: TGTGCCTGGAGTTTCGAGACGGGGGGTGGCTACACCTTC.

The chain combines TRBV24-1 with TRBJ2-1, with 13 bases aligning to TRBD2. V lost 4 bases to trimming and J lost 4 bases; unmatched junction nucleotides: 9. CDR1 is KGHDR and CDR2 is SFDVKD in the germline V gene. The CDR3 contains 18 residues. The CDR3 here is CATSDSGTSGVLYNEQFF. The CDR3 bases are TGTGCCACCAGTGACTCCGGGACTAGCGGGGTTCTTTACAATGAGCAGTTCTTC.

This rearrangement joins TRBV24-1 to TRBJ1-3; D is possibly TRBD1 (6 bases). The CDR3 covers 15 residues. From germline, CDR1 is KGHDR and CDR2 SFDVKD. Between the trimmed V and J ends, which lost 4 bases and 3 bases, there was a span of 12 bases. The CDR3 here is CATSDAGTSGNTIYF. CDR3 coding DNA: TGTGCCACCAGTGACGCCGGGACAAGTGGAAACACCATATATTTT.

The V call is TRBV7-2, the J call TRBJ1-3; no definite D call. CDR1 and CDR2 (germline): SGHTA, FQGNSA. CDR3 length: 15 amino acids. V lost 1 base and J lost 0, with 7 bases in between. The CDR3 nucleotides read TGTGCCAGCAGCTTAGGGAAACCCTCTGGAAACACCATATATTTT. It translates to CASSLGKPSGNTIYF.

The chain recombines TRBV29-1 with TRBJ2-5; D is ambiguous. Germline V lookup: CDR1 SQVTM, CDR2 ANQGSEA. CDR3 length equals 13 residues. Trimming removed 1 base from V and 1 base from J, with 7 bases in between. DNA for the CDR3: TGCAGCGTTGAAGGAGGACCCCAAGAGACCCAGTACTTC. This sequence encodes CSVEGGPQETQYF.

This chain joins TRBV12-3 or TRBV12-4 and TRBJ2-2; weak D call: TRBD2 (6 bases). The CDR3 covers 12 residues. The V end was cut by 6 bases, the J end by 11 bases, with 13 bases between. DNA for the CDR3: TGTGCCAGCAGGACCCGGAGGGGAGAGCTGTTTTTT. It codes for CASRTRRGELFF.

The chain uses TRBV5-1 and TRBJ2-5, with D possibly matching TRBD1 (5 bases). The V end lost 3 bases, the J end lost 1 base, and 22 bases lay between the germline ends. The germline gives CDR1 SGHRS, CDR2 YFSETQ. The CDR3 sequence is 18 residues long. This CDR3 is CASSWGTGNNRFQETQYF. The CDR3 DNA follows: TGCGCCAGCAGCTGGGGAACAGGTAACAACAGGTTCCAAGAGACCCAGTACTTC.

The CDR3 loop reads CASSPRLAGLTGTGELFF. As DNA, the CDR3 is TGTGCCAGTAGTCCGAGACTAGCGGGACTAACGGGGACCGGGGAGCTGTTTTTT. This chain connects TRBV19 to TRBJ2-2; TRBD2 aligns across 11 bases. V lost 5 bases to trimming and J lost 5 bases; unmatched junction nucleotides: 13. CDR1 LNHDA and CDR2 SQIVND come from the germline V gene (reference sequence). This CDR3 comprises 18 residues.

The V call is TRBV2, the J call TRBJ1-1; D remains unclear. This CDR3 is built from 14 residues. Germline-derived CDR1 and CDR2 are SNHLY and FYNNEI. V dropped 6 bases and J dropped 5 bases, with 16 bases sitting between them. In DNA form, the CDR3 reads TGTGCCAGCAGCTCCCGCAGGCTTGAAACTGAAGCTTTCTTT. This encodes CASSSRRLETEAFF.

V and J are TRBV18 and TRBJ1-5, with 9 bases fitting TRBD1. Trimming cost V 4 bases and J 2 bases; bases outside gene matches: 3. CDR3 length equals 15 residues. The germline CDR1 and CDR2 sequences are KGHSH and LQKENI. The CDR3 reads CASSLGQGGNQPQHF. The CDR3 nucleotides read TGTGCCAGCTCACTGGGACAGGGAGGCAATCAGCCCCAGCATTTT. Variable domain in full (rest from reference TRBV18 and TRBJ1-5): NAGVMQNPRHLVRRRGQEARLRCSPMKGHSHVYWYRQLPEEGLKFMVYLQKENIIDESGMPKERFSAEFPKEGPSILRIQQVVRGDSAAYFCASSLGQGGNQPQHFGDGTRLSIL.

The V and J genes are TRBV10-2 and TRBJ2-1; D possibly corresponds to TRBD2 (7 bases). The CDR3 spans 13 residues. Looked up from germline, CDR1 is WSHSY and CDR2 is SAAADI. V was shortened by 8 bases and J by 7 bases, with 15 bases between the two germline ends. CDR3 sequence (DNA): TGCGCCAGCTCCACGAGGGGGGGTAATGAGCAGTTCTTC. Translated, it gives CASSTRGGNEQFF.

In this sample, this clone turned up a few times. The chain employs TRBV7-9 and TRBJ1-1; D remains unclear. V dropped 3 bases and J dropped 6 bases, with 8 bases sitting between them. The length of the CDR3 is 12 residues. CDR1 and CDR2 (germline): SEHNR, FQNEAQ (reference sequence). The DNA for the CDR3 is TGTGCCAGCAGCTTTCAGGACTCTGAAGCTTTCTTT. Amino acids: CASSFQDSEAFF. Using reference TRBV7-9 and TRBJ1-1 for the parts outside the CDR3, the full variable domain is DTGVSQNPRHKITKRGQNVTFRCDPISEHNRLYWYRQTLGQGPEFLTYFQNEAQLEKSRLLSDRFSAERPKGSFSTLEIQRTEQGDSAMYLCASSFQDSEAFFGQGTRLTVV.

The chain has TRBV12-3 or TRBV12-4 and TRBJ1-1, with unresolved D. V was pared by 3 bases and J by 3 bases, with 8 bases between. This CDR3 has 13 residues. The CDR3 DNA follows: TGTGCCAGCAGTTTGGCCGGATACACTGAAGCTTTCTTT. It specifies CASSLAGYTEAFF.